A selection of T cell receptor beta chains follows, all from one sample in a study of blood T cell repertoires in COVID-19. TCRdb keeps only in-frame clones here, not all; method: immunoSEQ multiplex PCR. Of approximately 230,000 clones listed, 85% to 90% are singletons. Sample: peripheral blood. These receptors were obtained from a man aged 80 or over with acute or convalescent COVID-19. Each CDR3 is given with its conserved first and last residue. The D gene is left open where the match is weak. Clone size appears in some rows only: once, few, many, or a class for an expanded clone.

V gene: TRBV7-9
J gene: TRBJ1-1
D gene: .
clone size: .
CDR3 DNA: TGTGCCAGCAGCTTAGGGGGAGACTATGAAGCTTTCTTT
CDR3 protein: CASSLGGDYEAFF

V gene: TRBV5-1
J gene: TRBJ2-1
D gene: .
clone size: .
CDR3 DNA: TGCGCCAGCAGGGAAGGGGATGAGCAGTTCTTC
CDR3 protein: CASREGDEQFF

V gene: TRBV3-1/TRBV3-2
J gene: TRBJ2-5
D gene: .
clone size: .
CDR3 DNA: TGTGCCAGCAGCCCTAGTCGCGGGCCCCAAGAGACCCAGTACTTC
CDR3 protein: CASSPSRGPQETQYF

V gene: TRBV6-1
J gene: TRBJ2-7
D gene: .
clone size: .
CDR3 DNA: TGTGCCAGCAGTGAATGGGGGACTGCTTACGAGCAGTACTTC
CDR3 protein: CASSEWGTAYEQYF

V gene: TRBV6-5
J gene: TRBJ1-5
D gene: .
clone size: .
CDR3 DNA: TGTGCCAGCAGGAGCAGGGAAACTCAGCCCCAGCATTTT
CDR3 protein: CASRSRETQPQHF

V gene: TRBV7-2
J gene: TRBJ1-2
D gene: TRBD1
clone size: once
CDR3 DNA: TGTGCCAGCCGGAGTAGGAGACAGGGGGACTATGGCTACACCTTC
CDR3 protein: CASRSRRQGDYGYTF

V gene: TRBV5-1
J gene: TRBJ1-3
D gene: TRBD1
clone size: .
CDR3 DNA: TGCGCCAGCAGCTCGCAGTCGGGGACAGGGGGGAACACCATATATTTT
CDR3 protein: CASSSQSGTGGNTIYF

V gene: TRBV9
J gene: TRBJ1-6
D gene: .
clone size: .
CDR3 DNA: TGTGCCAGCAGCGTAGGAGGGAGTCGTGATTCACCCCTCCACTTT
CDR3 protein: CASSVGGSRDSPLHF

V gene: TRBV2
J gene: TRBJ1-1
D gene: .
clone size: .
CDR3 DNA: TGTGCCAGCAGTGGTTTCGGGGGGGTTGGGGCTGAAGCTTTCTTT
CDR3 protein: CASSGFGGVGAEAFF

V gene: TRBV19
J gene: TRBJ1-5
D gene: .
clone size: .
CDR3 DNA: TGTGCCAGCGTCGACAGAGTCAATCAGCCCCAGCATTTT
CDR3 protein: CASVDRVNQPQHF

V gene: TRBV14
J gene: TRBJ2-5
D gene: TRBD2
clone size: once
CDR3 DNA: TGTGCCAGCAGTCCCGGGACTAGCGGGCTCTGGGAGACCCAGTACTTC
CDR3 protein: CASSPGTSGLWETQYF

V gene: TRBV5-4
J gene: TRBJ2-3
D gene: .
clone size: .
CDR3 DNA: TGTGCCAGCAGCTTGGCAGTGGCGGGGGCCAGGAATACGCAGTATTTT
CDR3 protein: CASSLAVAGARNTQYF

V gene: TRBV14
J gene: TRBJ2-1
D gene: TRBD2
clone size: once
CDR3 DNA: TGTGCCAGCAGCCAACCTTCGGGACTAATAAAATACAATGAGCAGTTCTTC
CDR3 protein: CASSQPSGLIKYNEQFF

V gene: TRBV9
J gene: TRBJ2-7
D gene: .
clone size: .
CDR3 DNA: TGTGCCAGCATCGGACTTTGGGACTACGAGCAGTACTTC
CDR3 protein: CASIGLWDYEQYF

V gene: TRBV28
J gene: TRBJ2-5
D gene: TRBD1
clone size: .
CDR3 DNA: TGTGCCAGCAGTCCGGGGACAGTCCAAGAGACCCAGTACTTC
CDR3 protein: CASSPGTVQETQYF

V gene: TRBV13
J gene: TRBJ2-1
D gene: .
clone size: .
CDR3 DNA: TGTGCCAGCAGCTCTACCACCAAGTACAATGAGCAGTTCTTC
CDR3 protein: CASSSTTKYNEQFF

V gene: TRBV19
J gene: TRBJ1-1
D gene: TRBD1
clone size: .
CDR3 DNA: TGTGCCAGTAAGACCGGACAGGCCGATGAAGCTTTCTTT
CDR3 protein: CASKTGQADEAFF

V gene: TRBV7-6
J gene: TRBJ1-5
D gene: .
clone size: .
CDR3 DNA: TGTGCCAGCAGCTTACGCAGGGGAGAGACGGGCTTCGGGCTATATAGCAATCAGCCCCAGCATTTT
CDR3 protein: CASSLRRGETGFGLYSNQPQHF

V gene: TRBV6-5
J gene: TRBJ1-3
D gene: .
clone size: .
CDR3 DNA: TGTGCCACGCGGGGGGCGATTGGAAACACCATATATTTT
CDR3 protein: CATRGAIGNTIYF

V gene: TRBV19
J gene: TRBJ1-2
D gene: .
clone size: .
CDR3 DNA: TGTGCCAGTAGTATTAGTTTGAGATCGGGTCTCCTGGATGGCTACACCTTC
CDR3 protein: CASSISLRSGLLDGYTF

V gene: TRBV5-1
J gene: TRBJ2-7
D gene: TRBD2
clone size: .
CDR3 DNA: TGCGCCAGCAGCTTAAGTCTAGCGGTCGGAATCTCCTACGAGCAGTACTTC
CDR3 protein: CASSLSLAVGISYEQYF

V gene: TRBV19
J gene: TRBJ2-2
D gene: TRBD2
clone size: .
CDR3 DNA: TGTGCCAGTAGTCCTGATTTGGACCGGATGGTTGCGGGAGTGAATACTGGGGAGCTGTTTTTT
CDR3 protein: CASSPDLDRMVAGVNTGELFF

V gene: TRBV29-1
J gene: TRBJ1-2
D gene: .
clone size: .
CDR3 DNA: TGCAGCGTTGAGGCAGGGTTCGCTAACTATGGCTACACCTTC
CDR3 protein: CSVEAGFANYGYTF

V gene: TRBV7-2
J gene: TRBJ1-2
D gene: .
clone size: .
CDR3 DNA: TGTGCCAGCAGCCCCTCCCGTGGAGGGAGGTATGGCTACACCTTC
CDR3 protein: CASSPSRGGRYGYTF

V gene: TRBV3-1/TRBV3-2
J gene: TRBJ2-1
D gene: TRBD2
clone size: .
CDR3 DNA: TGTGCCAGCAGCCAATCTAGCGGGAGCCTGGATATAAGGAATGAGCAGTTCTTC
CDR3 protein: CASSQSSGSLDIRNEQFF

V gene: TRBV19
J gene: TRBJ1-5
D gene: TRBD1
clone size: .
CDR3 DNA: TGTGCCAGTAGTAAGGGACAGGGGGGCAATCAGCCCCAGCATTTT
CDR3 protein: CASSKGQGGNQPQHF

V gene: TRBV3-1/TRBV3-2
J gene: TRBJ2-5
D gene: TRBD2
clone size: .
CDR3 DNA: TGTGCCAGCAGCCAAGGCTGGACTAGCGGGGGAGGGGAGACCCAGTACTTC
CDR3 protein: CASSQGWTSGGGETQYF

V gene: TRBV4-1
J gene: TRBJ1-1
D gene: TRBD1
clone size: .
CDR3 DNA: TGCGCCAGCAGCCACGAAGGACAGGGCAAGATGAACACTGAAGCTTTCTTT
CDR3 protein: CASSHEGQGKMNTEAFF

V gene: TRBV6-2/TRBV6-3
J gene: TRBJ1-2
D gene: .
clone size: .
CDR3 DNA: TGTGCCAGCAGTTACGGGCAGTTTGGCTACACCTTC
CDR3 protein: CASSYGQFGYTF

V gene: TRBV20-1
J gene: TRBJ1-1
D gene: .
clone size: .
CDR3 DNA: TGCAGTGCTAGTGAGGCCCTGAAGGCTTTCTTT
CDR3 protein: CSASEALKAFF

V gene: TRBV24-1
J gene: TRBJ1-5
D gene: .
clone size: once
CDR3 DNA: TGTGCCACCAGTGGGAAAGGAGCAATTAGCAATCAGCCCCAGCATTTT
CDR3 protein: CATSGKGAISNQPQHF

V gene: TRBV7-8
J gene: TRBJ2-1
D gene: TRBD1
clone size: .
CDR3 DNA: TGTGCCAGCAGCTTCGACAGGGGAATGGGTGAGCAGTTCTTC
CDR3 protein: CASSFDRGMGEQFF

V gene: TRBV14
J gene: TRBJ1-2
D gene: .
clone size: .
CDR3 DNA: TGTGCCAGCAGCCAAGGGGCCCTCCTGGGTGGCTACACCTTC
CDR3 protein: CASSQGALLGGYTF

V gene: TRBV20-1
J gene: TRBJ1-1
D gene: .
clone size: .
CDR3 DNA: TGCAGTGCAGCGGGGAATACTGAAGCTTTCTTT
CDR3 protein: CSAAGNTEAFF

V gene: TRBV7-2
J gene: TRBJ2-3
D gene: .
clone size: .
CDR3 DNA: TGTGCCAGCAGCTTAGGGGCTTTAGCGGATCTTAGCACAGATACGCAGTATTTT
CDR3 protein: CASSLGALADLSTDTQYF

V gene: TRBV4-3
J gene: TRBJ1-6
D gene: .
clone size: .
CDR3 DNA: TGCGCCAGCAGCCACACGGCCGGGGTAGATTCACCCCTCCACTTT
CDR3 protein: CASSHTAGVDSPLHF

V gene: TRBV24-1
J gene: TRBJ2-5
D gene: TRBD1
clone size: .
CDR3 DNA: TGTGCCACCAGTGACGTGACAGGGCCTCAGACCCAGTACTTC
CDR3 protein: CATSDVTGPQTQYF

V gene: TRBV24-1
J gene: TRBJ2-1
D gene: .
clone size: .
CDR3 DNA: TGTGCCACCAGCGTTCTAGAGAATGAGCAGTTCTTC
CDR3 protein: CATSVLENEQFF

V gene: TRBV2
J gene: TRBJ1-4
D gene: TRBD1
clone size: .
CDR3 DNA: TGTGCCAGCAGTAGACAGGGTGTGACTAATGAAAAACTGTTTTTT
CDR3 protein: CASSRQGVTNEKLFF

V gene: TRBV6-5
J gene: TRBJ2-1
D gene: TRBD2
clone size: .
CDR3 DNA: TGTGCCAGCAGCAGACTAGCGGGAATGAATGAGCAGTTCTTC
CDR3 protein: CASSRLAGMNEQFF

V gene: TRBV10-3
J gene: TRBJ1-3
D gene: .
clone size: .
CDR3 DNA: TGTGCCACCAGCGAGCCCGGGACACGGATGTCTGGAAACACCATATATTTT
CDR3 protein: CATSEPGTRMSGNTIYF

V gene: TRBV10-3
J gene: TRBJ2-3
D gene: TRBD2
clone size: .
CDR3 DNA: TGTGCCATCCGCGGGAGTACAGATACGCAGTATTTT
CDR3 protein: CAIRGSTDTQYF

V gene: TRBV6-4
J gene: TRBJ1-1
D gene: TRBD1
clone size: few
CDR3 DNA: TGTGCCAGCAGAGAGCAACAGGGGGCCTACACTGAAGCTTTCTTT
CDR3 protein: CASREQQGAYTEAFF

V gene: TRBV20-1
J gene: TRBJ1-1
D gene: .
clone size: few
CDR3 DNA: TGCAGTGCTCACAAGAACACTGAAGCTTTCTTT
CDR3 protein: CSAHKNTEAFF

V gene: TRBV25-1
J gene: TRBJ2-1
D gene: .
clone size: .
CDR3 DNA: TGTGCCAGCACAGGGTGGGGCTCCTACAATGAGCAGTTCTTC
CDR3 protein: CASTGWGSYNEQFF

V gene: TRBV4-3
J gene: TRBJ2-2
D gene: TRBD1
clone size: .
CDR3 DNA: TGCGCCAGCAGCCAACCCGACAGGGGTGTTTCCACCGGGGAGCTGTTTTTT
CDR3 protein: CASSQPDRGVSTGELFF

V gene: TRBV9
J gene: TRBJ1-6
D gene: TRBD1
clone size: .
CDR3 DNA: TGTGCCAGCAGCGTTAGACAGGGAAATTCACCCCTCCACTTT
CDR3 protein: CASSVRQGNSPLHF

V gene: TRBV28
J gene: TRBJ1-3
D gene: .
clone size: .
CDR3 DNA: TGTGCCAGCCTCGTCCAGGGTGTATTAGGAAACACCATATATTTT
CDR3 protein: CASLVQGVLGNTIYF